Following are 25 T cell receptor beta chains from one sample sequenced in a study of blood T cell repertoires in COVID-19. Profiling relied on immunoSEQ multiplex PCR, and the TCRdb table lists in-frame clones only, not all of them. This sample has fewer than 150,000 clones, with over 75% found just once. The sequenced sample consisted of peripheral blood. Receptors were obtained from a man aged 45-65 years with acute or convalescent COVID-19.

The chain employs TRBV19 and TRBJ1-5; D possibly corresponds to TRBD1 (5 bases). The CDR3 is made up of 13 amino acids. Germline V CDR1 and CDR2: LNHDA, SQIVND (reference sequence). V was shortened by 5 bases and J by 7 bases, with 12 bases between the two germline ends. The CDR3 DNA reads TGTGCCAGTAGTCAGGGATCGGAGCAGCCCCAGCATTTT. Translated, it gives CASSQGSEQPQHF.

The V gene is TRBV11-3, the J gene TRBJ2-7, with 9 bases identical to TRBD1. Germline CDR1 and CDR2: SGHNT and YENEEA. The junction had 8 bases not matched to a gene; V was cut back by 5 bases and J by 3 bases. This CDR3 has 15 amino acids. CDR3 sequence (DNA): TGTGCCAGCAGCACCTACAGGGGGCAAGTCTACGAGCAGTACTTC. This gives the protein CASSTYRGQVYEQYF. The whole variable domain, filled in from reference TRBV11-3 and TRBJ2-7, reads EAGVVQSPRYKIIEKKQPVAFWCNPISGHNTLYWYLQNLGQGPELLIRYENEEAVDDSQLPKDRFSAERLKGVDSTLKIQPAELGDSAVYLCASSTYRGQVYEQYFGPGTRLTVT.

This clone was detected many times. V gene TRBV6-6 combines with J gene TRBJ2-1; no clear D. This CDR3 has 11 amino acids. V was trimmed by 5 bases and J by 6 bases, leaving 5 bases between them. Germline values: CDR1 MNHNY, CDR2 SVGAGI (reference sequence). Written as DNA, the CDR3 is TGTGCCAGCAGTCTATTCAATGAGCAGTTCTTC. It is translated as CASSLFNEQFF.

The rearrangement links TRBV5-6 to TRBJ2-1, with D perhaps matching TRBD2 (6 bases). CDR3 length: 15 residues. V lost 0 bases to trimming and J lost 0 bases, with 7 bases between them. CDR1 and CDR2 from the germline V gene are SGHDT and YYEEEE. The chain's CDR3 is CASSLELASYNEQFF. The CDR3 DNA reads TGTGCCAGCAGCTTGGAACTAGCCTCCTACAATGAGCAGTTCTTC.

The chain combines TRBV19 with TRBJ1-5; possibly TRBD1 for D (5 bases). Germline V gene lookup returns CDR1 LNHDA and CDR2 SQIVND (reference sequence). The ends were cut back, 5 bases at V and 10 bases at J, with 21 bases in the middle. The CDR3 extends over 15 amino acids. The chain's CDR3 is CASSEQQDGISPQHF. CDR3 in DNA: TGTGCCAGTAGTGAACAACAGGACGGCATCAGCCCCCAGCATTTT.

This clone was recorded only once. The V call is TRBV2, the J call TRBJ1-5; 7 bases are a match to TRBD1. The length of the CDR3 is 15 residues. Trimming took 7 bases from V and 1 from J; bases not matched to a gene: 7. CDR1 SNHLY and CDR2 FYNNEI come from the germline V gene. The CDR3 bases are TGTGCCAGCATTTCGGACAGGACGAGCAATCAGCCCCAGCATTTT. Protein sequence: CASISDRTSNQPQHF.

Regarding this clone: The junction shows a germline mismatch at one end, possibly a read error. Within the sample, other DNA sequences also encode this same CDR3. The chain recombines TRBV19 with TRBJ2-2, with D possibly TRBD1 on 6 matching bases. The length of the CDR3 is 16 residues. Looked up from germline, CDR1 is LNHDA and CDR2 is SQIVND (reference sequence). As DNA, the CDR3 is TGTGCCAGTAGTATAGATGGACAGCCTGACACTGGGGAGCTGTTTTTT. Encoded protein: CASSIDGQPDTGELFF.

Here the CDR3 DNA reads TGTGCCAGCAGCTTAGTTCTGAACATTCAGTACTTC. It translates to CASSLVLNIQYF. V is TRBV11-2 and J is TRBJ2-4, with unresolved D. CDR1 is SGHAT and CDR2 is FQNNGV in the germline V gene. This CDR3 comprises 12 residues. The germline V and J ends were trimmed by 1 base and 7 bases, with 5 bases remaining between them.

This chain links TRBV21-1 with TRBJ2-1; TRBD2 is the table's D call, not checked against the DNA. TRBV21-1 has pseudogene status. The CDR3 covers 18 residues. The DNA for the CDR3 is TGTGCCAGCAGCAGAAGAGCGGGGGGCCTTAGCTCCTACAATGAGCAGTTCTTC. It translates to CASSRRAGGLSSYNEQFF.

The chain joins TRBV6-1 to TRBJ2-3; D gene unclear. The CDR3 has 12 residues. V lost 2 bases and J lost 6, with 6 bases in between. Germline CDR1 and CDR2: MNHNS and SASEGT. The CDR3 DNA is TGTGCCAGCAGTGAATCCGGGGATACGCAGTATTTT. Translation: CASSESGDTQYF.

This clone was seen only once. The V gene is TRBV28, the J gene TRBJ1-5, with 10 bases fitting TRBD1. With 3 bases clipped from V and 7 bases from J, the junction kept 6 bases outside the gene matches. The germline gives CDR1 MDHEN, CDR2 SYDVKM. The CDR3 spans 15 residues. CDR3 region: CASSFTDRGNQPQHF. For the CDR3, the DNA is TGTGCCAGCAGTTTTACGGACAGGGGGAACCAGCCCCAGCATTTT.

The CDR3 coding sequence is TGCGCCAGCAGCTTCAGGACAGAACCGAACACTGAAGCTTTCTTT. As protein: CASSFRTEPNTEAFF. The gene calls are TRBV5-1 and TRBJ1-1; D may be TRBD1 (6 bases). The CDR3 has 15 amino acids. Trimming left V 2 bases short and J 1 base short, with 12 bases between. Germline loops: CDR1 SGHRS, CDR2 YFSETQ.

The table lists this clone with many counts. The V and J genes are TRBV13 and TRBJ2-7, with D perhaps TRBD1 (6 bases). Trimming cost V 3 bases and J 0 bases, with 15 bases left between them. The CDR3 runs 16 residues. Germline CDR1 reads PRHDT; CDR2 reads FYEKMQ (reference sequence). The CDR3 DNA reads as TGTGCCAGCAGCTTTATAGGAACAGGGAGCTCCTACGAGCAGTACTTC. It encodes CASSFIGTGSSYEQYF.

A remark on this clone: Other DNA sequences in this specimen translate into the identical CDR3. The gene calls are TRBV20-1 and TRBJ2-7; D may be TRBD1 (6 bases). Germline V CDR1 and CDR2: DFQATT, SNEGSKA (reference sequence). The CDR3 loop spans 11 amino acids. V lost 6 bases to trimming and J lost 3 bases, with 9 bases between them. CDR3 in amino acids: CSALGGYEQYF. The CDR3 DNA is TGCAGTGCGCTAGGGGGCTACGAGCAGTACTTC.

This clone was detected only once. The chain carries TRBV4-1 and TRBJ1-4; 8 nucleotides align to TRBD1. CDR1 and CDR2 from the germline V gene are MGHRA and YSYEKL. The CDR3 has 18 residues. The junction had 9 bases not matched to a gene; V was cut back by 1 base and J by 2 bases. CDR3 protein: CASSQGGRQGRTNEKLFF. The CDR3 coding sequence is TGCGCCAGCAGCCAAGGGGGCAGACAGGGGCGCACTAATGAAAAACTGTTTTTT.

The rearrangement uses TRBV10-3 and TRBJ2-3, with 11 bases aligning to TRBD2. V trimming: 6 bases; J trimming: 1 base; junction bases outside the gene matches: 3. Germline CDR1 and CDR2: ENHRY and SYGVKD. CDR3 length equals 15 residues. The CDR3: CAIRTSGERTDTQYF. The CDR3 nucleotides read TGTGCCATCAGGACTAGCGGGGAACGCACAGATACGCAGTATTTT.

The genes are TRBV5-1 and TRBJ1-2, with 10 bases that match TRBD1. The CDR3 consists of 15 residues. V gave up 0 bases and J gave up 4 bases; unmatched junction bases: 3. Germline V lookup: CDR1 SGHRS, CDR2 YFSETQ. The CDR3, as DNA: TGCGCCAGCAGCTTGGGGGGACAGGGGCTCTATGGCTACACCTTC. Its translation is CASSLGGQGLYGYTF.

This chain joins TRBV11-3 and TRBJ2-1, with 8 bases lining up with TRBD1. Germline CDR1 reads SGHNT; CDR2 reads YENEEA. V shed 3 bases and J 2 bases; nucleotides not matched to a gene: 3. This CDR3 has 15 residues. The CDR3 protein is CASSFKDRAYNEQFF. CDR3 coding DNA: TGTGCCAGCAGCTTTAAGGACAGGGCCTACAATGAGCAGTTCTTC.

The gene calls are TRBV2 and TRBJ1-1; tentative D call: TRBD1 (5 bases). Trimming took 7 bases from V and 4 from J, leaving 10 bases between them. The CDR3 runs to 12 residues. Per germline, CDR1 SNHLY and CDR2 FYNNEI. This chain's CDR3 is CASMRGLTEAFF. The CDR3 DNA reads TGTGCCAGCATGAGGGGACTCACTGAAGCTTTCTTT.

The chain couples TRBV18 to TRBJ1-1; TRBD1 matches 9 bases. This CDR3 has 14 amino acids. Losses at the gene ends were 3 bases for V and 4 bases for J; bases not matched to a gene: 3. Germline V gives CDR1 KGHSH, CDR2 LQKENI. CDR3 residues: CASSPSTGGTEAFF. The CDR3 bases are TGTGCCAGCTCACCGTCGACAGGGGGCACTGAAGCTTTCTTT.

This clone has just one count. The chain is built from TRBV28 and TRBJ2-3; TRBD2 matches 8 bases. The trim removed 1 base at V and 3 bases at J, leaving 3 bases unmatched. Germline CDR1 MDHEN, CDR2 SYDVKM. This CDR3 contains 15 residues. The CDR3, as DNA: TGTGCCAGCAGTTTATTGCGGGAGGCAACAGATACGCAGTATTTT. It is translated as CASSLLREATDTQYF.

The chain employs TRBV19 and TRBJ2-3; D is unclear. Germline V gene lookup returns CDR1 LNHDA and CDR2 SQIVND (reference sequence). Trimming left V 5 bases short and J 6 bases short, with 9 bases between. The length of the CDR3 is 12 residues. CDR3 residues: CASSPTADTQYF. The DNA for the CDR3 is TGTGCCAGTAGTCCAACAGCCGATACGCAGTATTTT.

This chain connects TRBV6-2 or TRBV6-3 to TRBJ2-7, with no clear D. Germline V lookup: CDR1 MNHEY, CDR2 SVGEGT. Deletions cut 2 bases from V and 7 bases from J, with 12 bases between. The CDR3 length is 13 residues. This CDR3 reads CASSYGQTREQYF. The DNA for the CDR3 is TGTGCCAGCAGTTACGGTCAGACGAGGGAGCAGTACTTC.

This clone was seen more than once but under ten times. The chain has TRBV14 and TRBJ1-3; tentative D call: TRBD1 (5 bases). V was trimmed by 6 bases and J by 0 bases, leaving 15 bases between them. The germline V gene encodes CDR1 SGHDN and CDR2 FVKESK. The CDR3 extends over 16 amino acids. CDR3 loop: CASRPAQGTSGNTIYF. The CDR3 DNA reads as TGTGCCAGCAGGCCCGCCCAGGGAACCTCTGGAAACACCATATATTTT.

The chain employs TRBV11-3 and TRBJ2-7; D is perhaps TRBD1 (6 bases). The length of the CDR3 is 15 residues. V was clipped by 7 bases and J by 1 base, with 17 bases between them. Germline V gene sequence: CDR1 SGHNT, CDR2 YENEEA. This CDR3 is CASTRNGQGSYEQYF. In DNA, the CDR3 is TGTGCCAGCACCAGAAACGGGCAGGGGTCCTACGAGCAGTACTTC.